This TCR beta chain appears in the sequencing data of a study of CD8 T cells in ankylosing spondylitis. CDR1 is DFQATT, CDR2 SNEGSKA, per germline (reference sequence). The CDR3 runs to 11 residues. Details on this clonotype: Its specificity is not known. Germline is not matched at one junction end, which may reflect a read error.

Each CDR3 protein is one row after TCRdb ran MiXCR on the 5' RACE reads. The top ten hold roughly three fifths of the sample, which has about 88,000 distinct CDR3 sequences, 27% seen once. General study points: Disease-linked clones were CD8+ and relatively rare in peripheral blood. Reported data indicate significant enrichment of disease-linked clones within matched ankylosing spondylitis synovial fluid. There was a TCR beta motif, made of several highly homologous variants, that appeared characteristic of ankylosing spondylitis blood.

V usage is TRBV20-1 and J usage is TRBJ1-1; D gene unclear. The sequenced material came from blood, either unsorted or a sorted T cell fraction (not recorded which). The clonotype originates from a male donor with ankylosing spondylitis or in good health (not recorded which). In nucleotides, the CDR3 is TGCAGTGCTAGCGTTTCCACTGAAGCTTCCTTT. It specifies CSASVSTEASF.